The source of this T cell receptor beta chain is a study of spatial heterogeneity in lung cancer. Study context: The average appearance count of each unique TCR and UMI combination in raw reads was more than 9.5.

CDR3 length: 11 residues. Deletions cut 3 bases from V and 4 bases from J, with 2 bases between. This clonotype showed up many times. Because this beta chain is a stray read in a library intended to capture alpha chains, its abundance should not be given much weight. TCRdb passed the 5' RACE reads through MiXCR, listing each CDR3 protein once. The sample has about 13,000 distinct CDR3 sequences; about 5.6% are singletons. Time point indicated: sample taken at primary tumor resection. Sequencing was performed on whole RNA extracted from tumor and nontumor lung tissue, or from frozen PBMC, and the material was left unsorted. The donor population consisted of just over 70 patients with untreated, early-stage non-small cell lung cancer.

This material consisted of lung tumor tissue, taken at surgery. V is TRBV12-3 or TRBV12-4 and J is TRBJ2-3; D remains ambiguous. The TCR sequence derives from a human donor with early-stage non-small cell lung cancer. The CDR3 bases are TGTGCCAGCAGTTTCTCAGATACGCAGTATTTT. This codes for CASSFSDTQYF.